A single sample gave rise to the 20 T cell receptor beta chains below, sequenced in a study of blood T cell repertoires in COVID-19. Repertoires were generated with immunoSEQ multiplex PCR, while TCRdb's copy carries only in-frame clones and drops some. The sample holds 65,000 to 85,000 clones, around 80% seen once. The sequenced sample was peripheral blood. The receptors were sampled from a man between 50 and 59 years old with active COVID-19.

The rearrangement links TRBV10-3 to TRBJ2-1, with D perhaps TRBD1 (5 bases). Per germline, CDR1 ENHRY and CDR2 SYGVKD. The CDR3 contains 14 residues. V gave up 1 base and J gave up 13 bases, with 17 bases separating them. The CDR3 spells CAISEWGSRREQFF. CDR3 DNA sequence: TGTGCCATCAGTGAGTGGGGCTCCCGAAGGGAACAGTTCTTC.

The genes are TRBV19 and TRBJ2-1; D is unclear. CDR1 and CDR2 from the germline V gene are LNHDA and SQIVND (reference sequence). Trimming took 3 bases from V and 6 from J, leaving 9 bases between them. The CDR3 has 13 amino acids. Written as DNA, the CDR3 is TGTGCCAGTAGTATTTTCACAACCAATGAGCAGTTCTTC. It yields the protein CASSIFTTNEQFF.

The V gene is TRBV18, the J gene TRBJ1-2; D remains ambiguous. This CDR3 comprises 14 residues. Trimming removed 3 bases at V and 8 bases at J, with 16 bases between. Germline-derived CDR1 and CDR2 are KGHSH and LQKENI. CDR3 coding DNA: TGTGCCAGCTCACCCCGGGGAGATTCGGGCGGCTACACCTTC. Translated: CASSPRGDSGGYTF.

This sequence joins TRBV4-1 and TRBJ2-3, with 9 bases lining up with TRBD2. Germline CDR1 is MGHRA and CDR2 is YSYEKL. The CDR3 extends over 19 amino acids. Losses at the gene ends were 4 bases for V and 0 bases for J; bases not matched to a gene: 14. The CDR3 here is CASSRWDPSGITSTDTQYF. CDR3 bases: TGCGCCAGCAGCCGCTGGGATCCTAGCGGGATTACTAGCACAGATACGCAGTATTTT.

The V and J genes are TRBV18 and TRBJ2-1, with TRBD2 matching 7 bases. The germline gives CDR1 KGHSH, CDR2 LQKENI. V shed 0 bases and J 9 bases; nucleotides not matched to a gene: 8. This CDR3 has 15 residues. The CDR3 protein is CASSPPAGEGGEQFF. The CDR3 DNA follows: TGTGCCAGCTCACCACCGGCGGGAGAGGGAGGTGAGCAGTTCTTC.

This rearrangement joins TRBV29-1 to TRBJ2-1; TRBD2 matches at 7 bases. J gave up 0 bases and V 4 bases, and 3 bases lay outside the gene matches. The CDR3 covers 14 residues. CDR1 and CDR2 (germline): SQVTM, ANQGSEA. The CDR3 DNA is TGCAGCGTTGTTGGGACTAACTCCTACAATGAGCAGTTCTTC. This gives the protein CSVVGTNSYNEQFF.

The V and J genes are TRBV6-6 and TRBJ2-5, with 7 bases aligning to TRBD2. V dropped 8 bases and J dropped 5; count of bases not matched to a gene: 8. Germline lookup yields CDR1 MNHNY and CDR2 SVGAGI (reference sequence). The CDR3 extends over 13 amino acids. CDR3 sequence: CASDTGEGETQYF. CDR3 DNA: TGTGCCAGCGACACGGGGGAGGGGGAGACCCAGTACTTC.

This clone was counted a single time. The V and J genes are TRBV11-2 and TRBJ1-6; D possibly corresponds to TRBD1 (6 bases). With 1 base removed from V and 5 bases from J, the gap between germline ends came to 12 bases. The CDR3 length is 16 residues. CDR1 and CDR2 from the germline V gene are SGHAT and FQNNGV. The CDR3 spells CASSLVQGRNNSPLHF. The CDR3 bases are TGTGCCAGCAGCTTAGTACAGGGACGGAATAATTCACCCCTCCACTTT.

The genes are TRBV19 and TRBJ1-3; D is unclear. Germline lookup yields CDR1 LNHDA and CDR2 SQIVND (reference sequence). The V and J ends lost 3 bases and 4 bases respectively, with 13 bases between them. This CDR3 is 15 amino acids long. The CDR3 coding sequence is TGTGCCAGTAGTATTGTCTACGGAGCGGGAAACACCATATATTTT. This sequence encodes CASSIVYGAGNTIYF. The whole variable domain, filled in from reference TRBV19 and TRBJ1-3, reads DGGITQSPKYLFRKEGQNVTLSCEQNLNHDAMYWYRQDPGQGLRLIYYSQIVNDFQKGDIAEGYSVSREKKESFPLTVTSAQKNPTAFYLCASSIVYGAGNTIYFGEGSWLTVV.

This rearrangement joins TRBV9 to TRBJ1-2; no definite D call. The CDR3 totals 15 residues. The germline V gene encodes CDR1 SGDLS and CDR2 YYNGEE. V lost 0 bases and J 3 bases, leaving 12 bases between the germline ends. This CDR3 is CASSVEPYSHYGYTF. The CDR3 DNA sequence: TGTGCCAGCAGCGTAGAACCCTACAGCCACTATGGCTACACCTTC.

In its sample, this clone was seen a few times. The V call is TRBV4-1, the J call TRBJ2-1; 12 bases align to TRBD2. V lost 4 bases and J lost 4; bases outside the gene matches: 8. The CDR3 contains 17 residues. Germline V gene lookup returns CDR1 MGHRA and CDR2 YSYEKL. CDR3 sequence: CASSLSSGRGSYNEQFF. The CDR3 DNA sequence: TGCGCCAGCAGCCTTTCTAGCGGGAGGGGGTCGTACAATGAGCAGTTCTTC.

This chain links TRBV7-6 with TRBJ1-5; 7 nucleotides agree with TRBD1. The trim removed 3 bases at V and 4 bases at J, leaving 3 bases unmatched. Germline assignment: CDR1 SGHVS and CDR2 FNYEAQ. The CDR3 is made up of 14 amino acids. The CDR3 sequence: CASSLGQLNQPQHF. CDR3 nucleotides: TGTGCCAGCAGCTTGGGACAGCTAAATCAGCCCCAGCATTTT.

V usage is TRBV5-6 and J usage is TRBJ1-4; 8 bases align to TRBD1. The CDR3 contains 13 residues. Per the germline V gene, CDR1 is SGHDT and CDR2 is YYEEEE. The J segment lost 8 bases and the V segment lost 5 bases, leaving 5 bases of the junction unmatched. For the CDR3, the DNA is TGTGCCAGCAGTCAGGGGGCAAACGAAAAACTGTTTTTT. Translating it yields CASSQGANEKLFF.

In this sample, this clone turned up once. The chain has TRBV19 and TRBJ2-3, with 8 bases matching TRBD1. After removal of 6 bases from V and 3 bases from J, the junction contained 5 bases not matched to a gene. CDR1 is LNHDA and CDR2 is SQIVND in the germline V gene (reference sequence). This CDR3 is 14 amino acids long. CDR3 region: CASRGQAETDTQYF. CDR3 DNA: TGTGCCAGTAGGGGACAGGCTGAAACAGATACGCAGTATTTT.

This clone was recorded a few times. The V call is TRBV3-1 (or the pseudogene TRBV3-2), the J call TRBJ1-1, with D perhaps matching TRBD1 (6 bases). V lost 6 bases and J 7 bases, leaving 9 bases between the germline ends. The length of the CDR3 is 11 residues. Germline V gene sequence: CDR1 LGHDT, CDR2 YNNKEL (reference sequence). The CDR3 is CASRGGVEAFF. The CDR3 bases are TGTGCCAGCAGAGGGGGAGTTGAAGCTTTCTTT.

This clone was detected once. This chain uses TRBV11-2 with TRBJ2-1, with TRBD2 as a possible D gene (5 bases). The CDR3 extends over 11 amino acids. V was pared by 5 bases and J by 7 bases, with 6 bases between. Germline V gene sequence: CDR1 SGHAT, CDR2 FQNNGV. The CDR3 protein is CASSRGNEQFF. CDR3 bases: TGTGCCAGCAGCAGAGGGAATGAGCAGTTCTTC.

The V and J genes are TRBV6-2 or TRBV6-3 and TRBJ2-2; TRBD2 matches at 7 bases. Looked up from germline, CDR1 is MNHEY and CDR2 is SVGEGT. V lost 5 bases, J lost 7 bases, and 13 bases stayed unmatched. The CDR3 has 16 amino acids. The CDR3 spells CASSSRLAGEHGELFF. For the CDR3, the DNA is TGTGCCAGCAGTAGCAGACTAGCAGGAGAGCACGGGGAGCTGTTTTTT.

The V call is TRBV19, the J call TRBJ2-1; D remains unclear. The CDR3 contains 14 residues. Trimming shortened V by 4 bases and J by 1 base, and 8 bases separated the two germline ends. Germline CDR1 reads LNHDA; CDR2 reads SQIVND (reference sequence). The CDR3 is CASSTGGSYNEQFF. As DNA, the CDR3 is TGTGCCAGTAGTACAGGTGGTTCCTACAATGAGCAGTTCTTC.

The genes are TRBV19 and TRBJ2-1; TRBD2 matches at 12 bases. The V gene's germline CDR1 is LNHDA and CDR2 SQIVND (reference sequence). The CDR3 is made up of 17 amino acids. Trimming at V came to 10 bases and at J to 8 bases, leaving 18 bases not matched to a gene. The CDR3 nucleotides read TGTGCCACGAGGGACTCACTAGCGGGAGGAGTATTTGATGAGCAGTTCTTC. Its protein is CATRDSLAGGVFDEQFF.

DNA for the CDR3: TGTGCCAGCAGCGAGGACACCCCCACCCCGGGTACGCAGTATTTT. Its protein is CASSEDTPTPGTQYF. V gene TRBV9 combines with J gene TRBJ2-3, with D perhaps matching TRBD1 (5 bases). CDR3 size: 15 residues. Trimming stripped 3 bases from V and 8 bases from J, with 19 bases between. The germline gives CDR1 SGDLS, CDR2 YYNGEE.